These 21 T cell receptor beta chains share one sample of origin, sequenced in a study of CD8+ T cells in alopecia areata. Documented treatment: oral pan-JAK inhibitor, 5-10 mg twice daily. Extraction and reverse transcription of RNA yielded cDNA as the sequencing template. TCRdb's copy holds only in-frame clones and misses some; the assay was immunoSEQ multiplex PCR. The table lists roughly 250,000 clones, 60% of them singletons, with 0.8% to 1% in the top ten. The source material was CD4+ T cells sorted from blood, sampled between weeks 51 and 52, from a patient treated with tofacitinib. These receptors came from a human donor with alopecia areata.

The chain carries TRBV5-1 and TRBJ2-7; TRBD1 is a possible D gene (5 bases). Germline V gene sequence: CDR1 SGHRS, CDR2 YFSETQ. Deletions cut 4 bases from V and 6 bases from J, with 8 bases between. This CDR3 spans 11 amino acids. CDR3 loop: CASSDTGEQYF. DNA for the CDR3: TGCGCCAGCAGCGACACAGGCGAGCAGTACTTC.

The chain employs TRBV29-1 and TRBJ2-1; either TRBD1 or TRBD2 may supply D (6 bases each). This CDR3 has 12 amino acids. CDR1 SQVTM and CDR2 ANQGSEA come from the germline V gene. V lost 7 bases and J lost 3, with 10 bases in between. The CDR3 sequence is CSAGAVYNEQFF. CDR3 sequence (DNA): TGCAGCGCGGGGGCGGTCTACAATGAGCAGTTCTTC.

V usage is TRBV6-5 and J usage is TRBJ2-1; no firm D call. Trimming left V 0 bases short and J 8 bases short, with 8 bases between. Germline CDR1 reads MNHEY; CDR2 reads SVGAGI. This CDR3 comprises 13 residues. The CDR3 DNA reads TGTGCCAGCAGTTACTCGTTTAGTGATGAGCAGTTCTTC. It codes for CASSYSFSDEQFF.

This clone has just a few counts. This chain connects TRBV29-1 to TRBJ2-7; D may be TRBD1 or TRBD2 (5 bases each). The V end lost 0 bases, the J end lost 3 bases, and 9 bases lay between the germline ends. This CDR3 has 13 amino acids. CDR1 is SQVTM and CDR2 is ANQGSEA in the germline V gene. The CDR3: CSVEDQRGYEQYF. The CDR3 DNA reads TGCAGCGTTGAAGATCAGAGGGGCTACGAGCAGTACTTC.

The chain links TRBV6-5 to TRBJ2-5, with 10 bases that match TRBD1. CDR3 size: 15 residues. Germline values: CDR1 MNHEY, CDR2 SVGAGI. J was trimmed by 6 bases and V by 6 bases; bases with no gene match: 10. This CDR3 is CASRPGTGALKTQYF. The CDR3 DNA reads as TGTGCCAGCAGGCCGGGGACAGGGGCACTAAAGACCCAGTACTTC.

This clone was found once. The rearrangement links TRBV6-5 to TRBJ2-7, with TRBD1 as a possible D gene (5 bases). Per the germline V gene, CDR1 is MNHEY and CDR2 is SVGAGI. V was pared by 2 bases and J by 7 bases, with 9 bases between. CDR3 length: 12 residues. The CDR3 DNA reads TGTGCCAGCAGTTACGCAGGGCGTGAGCAGTACTTC. This sequence encodes CASSYAGREQYF.

The chain uses TRBV29-1 and TRBJ2-1; 10 bases line up with TRBD2. J gave up 7 bases and V 8 bases, and 11 bases lay outside the gene matches. The CDR3 is 14 residues long. Germline assignment: CDR1 SQVTM and CDR2 ANQGSEA. The CDR3 reads CSSRSLAGDNEQFF. As DNA, the CDR3 is TGCAGCTCCCGGTCGCTAGCGGGGGATAATGAGCAGTTCTTC.

The gene calls are TRBV6-5 and TRBJ2-3; the D is unclear. This CDR3 is 11 amino acids long. CDR1 MNHEY and CDR2 SVGAGI come from the germline V gene. Trimming pared 4 bases from V and 6 bases from J, leaving 5 bases between. CDR3 DNA: TGTGCCAGCAGTTCAGAGGATACGCAGTATTTT. Residues: CASSSEDTQYF.

The chain links TRBV18 to TRBJ2-7, with D perhaps TRBD1 (6 bases). Per the germline V gene, CDR1 is KGHSH and CDR2 is LQKENI. This CDR3 is built from 15 residues. The ends were cut back, 3 bases at V and 0 bases at J, with 12 bases in the middle. Here the CDR3 DNA reads TGTGCCAGCTCACCCGACAGGCCGAGCTCCTACGAGCAGTACTTC. Protein: CASSPDRPSSYEQYF.

The chain carries TRBV11-2 and TRBJ2-7; tentative D call: TRBD1 (5 bases). V lost 6 bases and J 1 base, leaving 19 bases between the germline ends. Germline V lookup: CDR1 SGHAT, CDR2 FQNNGV. The CDR3 totals 16 residues. The chain's CDR3 is CASRTYQGIQSYEQYF. The CDR3 bases are TGTGCCAGCAGAACATACCAGGGCATACAATCCTACGAGCAGTACTTC.

The rearrangement joins TRBV30 to TRBJ2-2; D gene ambiguous. The germline CDR1 and CDR2 sequences are GTSNPN and SVGIG (reference sequence). CDR3 length equals 15 residues. V lost 2 bases, J lost 0 bases, and 10 bases lay in between. The CDR3 protein is CAWSTWAANTGELFF. DNA of the CDR3: TGTGCCTGGAGTACATGGGCAGCGAACACCGGGGAGCTGTTTTTT.

V usage is TRBV4-1 and J usage is TRBJ2-3; TRBD1 or TRBD2 may be the D gene (5 bases each). CDR1 is MGHRA, CDR2 YSYEKL, per germline. The CDR3 has 14 amino acids. V lost 4 bases to trimming and J lost 3 bases, with 11 bases between them. CDR3 bases: TGCGCCAGCAGCCCGGGGACGAGGACAGATACGCAGTATTTT. It codes for CASSPGTRTDTQYF.

J is TRBJ1-1 and V is TRBV6-1; 7 bases are shared with TRBD1. Germline trimming cut 3 bases from V and 0 bases from J; bases unmatched to any gene: 10. CDR3 length: 17 residues. CDR1 MNHNS and CDR2 SASEGT come from the germline V gene. The CDR3 sequence is CASSDWSGGAMNTEAFF. The CDR3 region has the DNA TGTGCCAGCAGTGACTGGTCAGGGGGTGCCATGAACACTGAAGCTTTCTTT.

V and J are TRBV30 and TRBJ1-1; 7 nucleotides line up with TRBD1. The CDR3 loop spans 14 amino acids. Germline assignment: CDR1 GTSNPN and CDR2 SVGIG (reference sequence). The V segment lost 0 bases and the J segment 7 bases; nucleotides outside the gene matches: 8. The DNA for the CDR3 is TGTGCCTGGAGTGTACAGGGGCGGTCCATTGAAGCTTTCTTT. Its protein product is CAWSVQGRSIEAFF.

The chain combines TRBV30 with TRBJ2-5, with a possible D match to TRBD1 (6 bases). Germline CDR1 and CDR2: GTSNPN and SVGIG (reference sequence). Trimming cost V 1 base and J 1 base, with 10 bases left between them. This CDR3 has 14 residues. CDR3 DNA sequence: TGTGCCTGGAGTGAAGGGACAACCCAAGAGACCCAGTACTTC. Its translation: CAWSEGTTQETQYF.

The chain recombines TRBV9 with TRBJ2-3; 8 positions agree with TRBD1. The CDR3 is 15 amino acids. The ends lost 0 bases at V and 0 bases at J; junction bases unmatched: 0. Germline V gene data show CDR1 as SGDLS and CDR2 as YYNGEE. In DNA form, the CDR3 reads TGTGCCAGCAGCGTAGGGGACAGGAGCACAGATACGCAGTATTTT. Amino acid sequence: CASSVGDRSTDTQYF.

The chain recombines TRBV6-5 with TRBJ1-5, with D uncertain. The germline CDR1 and CDR2 sequences are MNHEY and SVGAGI. The CDR3 runs 14 residues. V lost 5 bases and J 3 bases, leaving 11 bases between the germline ends. The CDR3 protein is CASSGARANQPQHF. Written as DNA, the CDR3 is TGTGCCAGCAGTGGAGCCCGGGCCAATCAGCCCCAGCATTTT.

This clone appeared a few times. The chain recombines TRBV30 with TRBJ2-7; tentative D call: TRBD1 (5 bases). Trimming pared 2 bases from V and 3 bases from J, leaving 11 bases between. Germline V gene sequence: CDR1 GTSNPN, CDR2 SVGIG (reference sequence). There are 13 residues in the CDR3. The CDR3 DNA reads TGTGCCTGGAGTCGTCAGGGATTCTACGAGCAGTACTTC. As protein: CAWSRQGFYEQYF.

The chain recombines TRBV25-1 with TRBJ2-1; D perhaps matches TRBD2 (5 bases). V lost 7 bases, J lost 4 bases, and 17 bases lay in between. Looked up from germline, CDR1 is MGHDK and CDR2 is SYGVNS. This CDR3 is 15 amino acids long. Here the CDR3 DNA reads TGTGCCAGCAAAAGGGCACCCCCGGGGTACAATGAGCAGTTCTTC. It encodes CASKRAPPGYNEQFF.

This clone was observed a few times. The V and J genes are TRBV12-5 and TRBJ1-4; 9 bases line up with TRBD1. Germline V gene lookup returns CDR1 LGHNT and CDR2 FRNRAP. Germline trimming cut 6 bases from V and 5 bases from J; bases unmatched to any gene: 4. There are 14 residues in the CDR3. The CDR3 here is CASGPGTGNEKLFF. The CDR3 DNA is TGTGCTAGTGGGCCCGGGACAGGGAATGAAAAACTGTTTTTT. The variable domain in full, completed from reference TRBV12-5 and TRBJ1-4, reads DARVTQTPRHKVTEMGQEVTMRCQPILGHNTVFWYRQTMMQGLELLAYFRNRAPLDDSGMPKDRFSAEMPDATLATLKIQPSEPRDSAVYFCASGPGTGNEKLFFGSGTQLSVL.

The chain's CDR3 is CASSWTGVRSPLHF. The CDR3 DNA sequence: TGTGCCAGCAGCTGGACAGGGGTACGATCACCCCTCCACTTT. The chain recombines TRBV11-2 with TRBJ1-6; 9 bases agree with TRBD1. Germline CDR1 reads SGHAT; CDR2 reads FQNNGV. CDR3 length: 14 residues. The V segment lost 4 bases and the J segment 10 bases; nucleotides outside the gene matches: 5.